A selection of T cell receptor beta chains follows, all from one sample in a study of cytotoxic CD8 clonotypes in ibrutinib-treated CLL. Assay used: immunoSEQ multiplex PCR; TCRdb lists only in-frame clones, some missing. The sample lists 65,000 to 90,000 clones, approximately 87% occurring once. The specimen was PBMCs, collected after 24 months of ibrutinib treatment. These receptors all stem from a human donor with chronic lymphocytic leukemia. Each CDR3 is given with its conserved first and last residue. A D gene is named only where the DNA matches it firmly. The listing skips clone size in some rows; elsewhere it reads once, few, many or a size class.

size: -
D: -
J: TRBJ2-5
V: TRBV2
DNA: TGTGCCAGCAAGGAGGGCCCAGAGACCCAGTACTTC
CDR3: CASKEGPETQYF

size: once
D: TRBD2
J: TRBJ2-3
V: TRBV5-1
DNA: TGCGCCAGCAGCGGGGGTGGAGCGGGAGTCACAGATACGCAGTATTTT
CDR3: CASSGGGAGVTDTQYF

size: -
D: -
J: TRBJ2-2
V: TRBV18
DNA: TGTGCCAGCTCGGAGGGGCTGGAAAGGGAGCTGTTTTTT
CDR3: CASSEGLERELFF

size: -
D: TRBD2
J: TRBJ2-3
V: TRBV11-1
DNA: TGTGCCAGCAGTCCTCGGACTAGCGGGGGCACAGATACGCAGTATTTT
CDR3: CASSPRTSGGTDTQYF

size: -
D: -
J: TRBJ2-3
V: TRBV20-1
DNA: TGCAGTGCTAGCCCGGAAGATACGCAGTATTTT
CDR3: CSASPEDTQYF

size: -
D: TRBD2
J: TRBJ2-2
V: TRBV4-1
DNA: TGCGCCAGCCGTCTAGCGGGAGGAACCGGGGAGCTGTTTTTT
CDR3: CASRLAGGTGELFF

size: -
D: TRBD2
J: TRBJ2-3
V: TRBV7-2
DNA: TGTGCCAGCAGCACGGGACTAGCGGGCTCAGATACGCAGTATTTT
CDR3: CASSTGLAGSDTQYF

size: -
D: -
J: TRBJ2-7
V: TRBV7-2
DNA: TGTGCCAGCAGCGCTGGAGTTCTTAGCTCCTACGAGCAGTACTTC
CDR3: CASSAGVLSSYEQYF

size: -
D: -
J: TRBJ2-1
V: TRBV9
DNA: TGTGCCAGCAGCGGTGGGCAGGGCGTCTACAATGAGCAGTTCTTC
CDR3: CASSGGQGVYNEQFF

size: -
D: -
J: TRBJ2-3
V: TRBV9
DNA: TGTGCCAGCAGCGCCACAGGACAGACCCGCACAGATACGCAGTATTTT
CDR3: CASSATGQTRTDTQYF

size: -
D: -
J: TRBJ2-5
V: TRBV7-2
DNA: TGTGCCAGCAGCCGTTACCAAGAGACCCAGTACTTC
CDR3: CASSRYQETQYF

size: few
D: TRBD2
J: TRBJ2-2
V: TRBV12-5
DNA: TGTGCTAGTGGTTTGAACCCGGGAGGGACTCCCAACACCGGGGAGCTGTTTTTT
CDR3: CASGLNPGGTPNTGELFF

size: -
D: -
J: TRBJ2-7
V: TRBV15
DNA: TGTGCCACCAGCAGGGGCAGCCGGTGGCAGTACTTC
CDR3: CATSRGSRWQYF

size: -
D: TRBD1
J: TRBJ1-6
V: TRBV6-6
DNA: TGTGCCAGCAGAAGGGACAGTAATTCACCCCTCCACTTT
CDR3: CASRRDSNSPLHF

size: -
D: -
J: TRBJ2-2
V: TRBV27
DNA: TGTGCCAGCAGTTTCCAATCAAGGGTAGCCGGGGAGCTGTTTTTT
CDR3: CASSFQSRVAGELFF

size: -
D: -
J: TRBJ2-7
V: TRBV13
DNA: TGTGCCAGCAGGTTATATAGGAGCTCCTACGAGCAGTACTTC
CDR3: CASRLYRSSYEQYF

size: few
D: -
J: TRBJ1-4
V: TRBV30
DNA: TGTGCCTGGAGTGTACGGGGGGCAGTTAATGAAAAACTGTTTTTT
CDR3: CAWSVRGAVNEKLFF

size: -
D: -
J: TRBJ1-5
V: TRBV5-1
DNA: TGCGCCAGCAGCCCCGGGGCGGGGGATAGCAATCAGCCCCAGCATTTT
CDR3: CASSPGAGDSNQPQHF

size: -
D: -
J: TRBJ2-5
V: TRBV6-6
DNA: TGTGCCAGCACCACCGGAGGGGCGGGGGAGACCCAGTACTTC
CDR3: CASTTGGAGETQYF

size: few
D: TRBD1
J: TRBJ2-7
V: TRBV7-9
DNA: TGTGCCAGCAGCTCGGGACAGGCAGGAGTCTACGAGCAGTACTTC
CDR3: CASSSGQAGVYEQYF

size: -
D: TRBD2
J: TRBJ2-1
V: TRBV6-6
DNA: TGTGCCAGCAGTTACTCATCACCTAGCGGCAATGAGCAGTTCTTC
CDR3: CASSYSSPSGNEQFF

size: -
D: -
J: TRBJ1-1
V: TRBV7-3
DNA: TGTGCCAGCAGCTTAGCGGGGACACCTCGGGGCACTGAAGCTTTCTTT
CDR3: CASSLAGTPRGTEAFF

size: -
D: TRBD1
J: TRBJ2-7
V: TRBV6-5
DNA: TGTGCCAGCAGTTTCGGACAGGGGGGGACCTACGAGCAGTACTTC
CDR3: CASSFGQGGTYEQYF

size: -
D: TRBD1
J: TRBJ2-1
V: TRBV5-4
DNA: TGTGCCAGCAGCCCTTCTCCCCGGGACAGGGGAGGCAATGAGCAGTTCTTC
CDR3: CASSPSPRDRGGNEQFF

size: -
D: -
J: TRBJ2-1
V: TRBV7-9
DNA: TGTGCCAGCAGCTTACCTGCCTCCGGCGGGGTGAACAATGAGCAGTTCTTC
CDR3: CASSLPASGGVNNEQFF

size: -
D: -
J: TRBJ2-7
V: TRBV7-2
DNA: TGTGCCAGCAGCTCCGGACCGGAGCAGTACTTC
CDR3: CASSSGPEQYF

size: -
D: TRBD1
J: TRBJ1-4
V: TRBV28
DNA: TGTGCCAGTTGGGACAGGGAGAATGAAAAACTGTTTTTT
CDR3: CASWDRENEKLFF

size: -
D: -
J: TRBJ1-1
V: TRBV15
DNA: TGTGCCACCAGTAGGGGTGGACCGAACACTGAAGCTTTCTTT
CDR3: CATSRGGPNTEAFF

size: -
D: TRBD1
J: TRBJ2-7
V: TRBV29-1
DNA: TGCAGCGTTGGGAACGGACAGGCGGTCGAGCAGTACTTC
CDR3: CSVGNGQAVEQYF